The next 26 T cell receptor beta chains were all read from a single sample in a study of blood T cells in healthy people across ages. The second PCR ran about 6 to 11 cycles with a sample-barcoded 5' primer and J-beta primers. Each CDR3 protein is one row after TCRdb ran MiXCR on the 5' RACE reads. In the table there are roughly 800,000 distinct CDR3 sequences, 55% to 70% of which are singletons. The sequencing sample was made of blood. All receptors come from a man aged 25-45 years in good health.

This clonotype has a handful of counts. J is TRBJ2-3 and V is TRBV20-1, with 9 bases lining up with TRBD2. CDR1 is DFQATT and CDR2 is SNEGSKA in the germline V gene (reference sequence). The CDR3 totals 15 residues. V dropped 1 base and J dropped 3; count of bases not matched to a gene: 5. CDR3 residues: CSARVGGRATDTQYF. The CDR3 DNA follows: TGCAGTGCTAGAGTTGGCGGGAGGGCGACAGATACGCAGTATTTT.

CDR3 nucleotide sequence: TGTGCCAGCAGTGAGACTAGCGGGGGGGCCACTGAGCAGTTCTTC. Its protein product is CASSETSGGATEQFF. This chain links TRBV6-4 with TRBJ2-1; 14 positions match TRBD2. CDR3 length: 15 residues. V shed 3 bases, J shed 9 bases, and the junction held 4 bases outside the gene matches. Germline V CDR1 and CDR2: MRHNA, SNTAGT.

The chain combines TRBV10-3 with TRBJ2-7; D ambiguous. Matching the DNA end better, TRBJ2-5 makes the J call doubtful. This CDR3 is 8 amino acids long. Germline-derived CDR1 and CDR2 are ENHRY and SYGVKD. The DNA of the CDR3 is TGTGCCAGGGAGACCCAGTACTTC. It codes for CARETQYF.

The chain links TRBV7-2 to TRBJ2-5; 8 nucleotides agree with TRBD2. The J call may be wrong; the DNA end is better matched by TRBJ2-7. The CDR3 is 16 amino acids. Germline V CDR1 and CDR2: SGHTA, FQGNSA. CDR3 sequence: CASSFRVLAGTYEQYF. For the CDR3, the DNA is TGTGCCAGCAGCTTTAGGGTCCTAGCGGGTACCTACGAGCAGTACTTC.

The gene calls are TRBV10-3 and TRBJ1-4; 8 bases are a match to TRBD1. This CDR3 spans 14 amino acids. Germline V gene lookup returns CDR1 ENHRY and CDR2 SYGVKD. Trimming at V came to 6 bases and at J to 5 bases, leaving 5 bases not matched to a gene. The CDR3 nucleotides read TGTGCCATCAGCATAGACAGGGGAAATGAAAAACTGTTTTTT. Protein sequence: CAISIDRGNEKLFF.

This clonotype was seen only a few times. V gene TRBV7-2 combines with J gene TRBJ2-1, with D uncertain. The CDR3 has 14 residues. Germline V CDR1 and CDR2: SGHTA, FQGNSA. V dropped 5 bases and J dropped 1 base, with 9 bases sitting between them. The CDR3 sequence: CASSPAQSYNEQFF. The CDR3 DNA reads as TGTGCCAGCAGCCCCGCTCAATCCTACAATGAGCAGTTCTTC.

The chain links TRBV11-1 to TRBJ2-1, with 10 bases aligning to TRBD2. V lost 7 bases, J lost 3 bases, and 24 bases stayed unmatched. The CDR3 sequence is 21 residues long. CDR1 and CDR2 (germline): SGHAT, FQDESV (reference sequence). The chain's CDR3 is CASIPRVASGGNRPYYNEQFF. CDR3 in DNA: TGTGCCAGCATTCCCCGGGTGGCTAGCGGGGGAAACCGTCCGTACTACAATGAGCAGTTCTTC.

The gene calls are TRBV9 and TRBJ2-1, with no clear D. V lost 4 bases and J lost 8, with 16 bases in between. Germline V gives CDR1 SGDLS, CDR2 YYNGEE. CDR3 length: 14 amino acids. CDR3: CASSPGKVGYEQFF. The DNA for the CDR3 is TGTGCCAGCAGCCCAGGCAAAGTGGGCTATGAGCAGTTCTTC.

Comments on this clonotype: Germline and junction disagree at one end, which may indicate a read error. This chain connects TRBV6-2 or TRBV6-3 to TRBJ2-1; 12 bases match TRBD1. The CDR3 contains 22 residues. CDR1 and CDR2 from the germline V gene are MNHEY and SVGEGT. The CDR3 here is CTSSYSKSGTGGFGGAYNEQFF. The DNA for the CDR3 is TGTACCAGCAGTTACTCGAAGTCCGGGACAGGGGGCTTTGGGGGAGCATACAATGAGCAGTTCTTC.

This clonotype has a handful of counts. The chain couples TRBV20-1 to TRBJ2-1, with 8 bases lining up with TRBD2. CDR3 length: 16 amino acids. Germline lookup yields CDR1 DFQATT and CDR2 SNEGSKA (reference sequence). V shed 3 bases, J shed 7 bases, and the junction held 14 bases outside the gene matches. The CDR3 DNA reads as TGCAGTGCTAGCCCCTGGGAGCGGGAGTACGGAAATGAGCAGTTCTTC. It is translated as CSASPWEREYGNEQFF.

The chain joins TRBV20-1 to TRBJ2-1; the D is unclear. Germline values: CDR1 DFQATT, CDR2 SNEGSKA (reference sequence). The V end lost 5 bases, the J end lost 7 bases, and 6 bases lay between the germline ends. The CDR3 is 10 residues long. In DNA, the CDR3 is TGCAGTGCTCTCGTGAATGAGCAGTTCTTC. Translation gives CSALVNEQFF.

V is TRBV6-5 and J is TRBJ1-2; 8 positions agree with TRBD1. Per the germline V gene, CDR1 is MNHEY and CDR2 is SVGAGI. This CDR3 spans 13 amino acids. V shed 5 bases, J shed 8 bases, and the junction held 7 bases outside the gene matches. Here the CDR3 DNA reads TGTGCCAGCAGTAACACAGGGGGAGAGGGCTACACCTTC. It is translated as CASSNTGGEGYTF.

In this sample, this clonotype turned up a few times. The V call is TRBV7-6, the J call TRBJ1-2; D remains ambiguous. The CDR3 is 15 residues long. Germline assignment: CDR1 SGHVS and CDR2 FNYEAQ. V was shortened by 1 base and J by 4 bases, with 13 bases between the two germline ends. DNA of the CDR3: TGTGCCAGCAGCTTAGAGGTGATTTACTCCTATGGCTACACCTTC. Amino acids: CASSLEVIYSYGYTF. The whole variable domain, filled in from reference TRBV7-6 and TRBJ1-2, reads GAGVSQSPRYKVTKRGQDVALRCDPISGHVSLYWYRQALGQGPEFLTYFNYEAQQDKSGLPNDRFSAERPEGSISTLTIQRTEQRDSAMYRCASSLEVIYSYGYTFGSGTRLTVV.

The chain has TRBV12-3 or TRBV12-4 and TRBJ2-1; 8 bases line up with TRBD2. This CDR3 comprises 16 residues. Trimming removed 2 bases from V and 5 bases from J; junction bases left unmatched: 8. The CDR3 protein is CASSLRLAGSNNEQFF. Here the CDR3 DNA reads TGTGCCAGCAGTTTAAGGCTAGCGGGTTCTAACAATGAGCAGTTCTTC.

In this sample, this clonotype turned up a few times. The CDR3 reads CASSAGGPVDTQYF. DNA for the CDR3: TGTGCCAGCTCAGCGGGGGGGCCAGTAGATACGCAGTATTTT. The genes are TRBV27 and TRBJ2-3, with TRBD2 matching 10 bases. Germline assignment: CDR1 MNHEY and CDR2 SMNVEV (reference sequence). CDR3 size: 14 residues. Losses at the gene ends were 8 bases for V and 5 bases for J; bases not matched to a gene: 7.

CDR3 bases: TGCGCCAGCAATCTCCTAGCGGGGGACAATGAGCAGTTCTTC. This gives the protein CASNLLAGDNEQFF. V usage is TRBV5-1 and J usage is TRBJ2-1; 10 bases are a match to TRBD2. CDR3 length equals 14 residues. Trimming cost V 6 bases and J 5 bases; bases outside gene matches: 5. In germline, CDR1 is SGHRS, CDR2 YFSETQ. The full variable domain, completed using reference TRBV5-1 and TRBJ2-1, is KAGVTQTPRYLIKTRGQQVTLSCSPISGHRSVSWYQQTPGQGLQFLFEYFSETQRNKGNFPGRFSGRQFSNSRSEMNVSTLELGDSALYLCASNLLAGDNEQFFGPGTRLTVL.

V gene TRBV4-1 combines with J gene TRBJ2-1; the match to TRBD1 covers 10 bases. With 0 bases clipped from V and 6 bases from J, the junction kept 8 bases outside the gene matches. Germline assignment: CDR1 MGHRA and CDR2 YSYEKL. CDR3 size: 17 residues. CDR3 DNA: TGCGCCAGCAGCCAAGATTTGGGACAGGGGACCTCCAATGAGCAGTTCTTC. Protein: CASSQDLGQGTSNEQFF.

V usage is TRBV29-1 and J usage is TRBJ1-1; 8 positions match TRBD1. After removal of 5 bases from V and 4 bases from J, the junction contained 9 bases not matched to a gene. This CDR3 has 14 amino acids. Germline V gene data show CDR1 as SQVTM and CDR2 as ANQGSEA. Here the CDR3 DNA reads TGCAGCGTTACCCGACAGGGGTTGGGCACTGAAGCTTTCTTT. It encodes CSVTRQGLGTEAFF.

The rearrangement joins TRBV20-1 to TRBJ1-2, with 9 bases that match TRBD1. From germline, CDR1 is DFQATT and CDR2 SNEGSKA (reference sequence). Unmatched junction bases numbered 15, after V lost 3 bases and J lost 4 bases. This CDR3 has 17 amino acids. The CDR3 DNA sequence: TGCAGTGCTAGTGCACAGGGGGCGAGTCCGCCATTCTATGGCTACACCTTC. It yields the protein CSASAQGASPPFYGYTF.

About this clonotype: Its ends do not fully match the called genes, so a read error is possible. The chain joins TRBV7-2 to TRBJ2-7; D is unresolved. Germline assignment: CDR1 SGHTA and CDR2 FQGNSA. CDR3 length: 14 residues. The CDR3 coding sequence is TGTGCCAGCAGTTTAGGACGAAACTCCTACGAGCAGTACTTC. Translated: CASSLGRNSYEQYF.

CDR3 nucleotides: TGTGCCAGCAGCTTCCCTGGGACTAGCGGATACGAGCAGTACTTC. This translates into CASSFPGTSGYEQYF. This chain uses TRBV7-8 with TRBJ2-7; 11 nucleotides agree with TRBD2. This CDR3 is built from 15 residues. J lost 4 bases, V lost 3 bases, and 5 bases had no gene match. Germline V CDR1 and CDR2: SGHVS, FQNEAQ.

This clonotype was detected a few times. V gene TRBV6-6 combines with J gene TRBJ2-3; TRBD2 aligns across 7 bases. CDR1 is MNHNY, CDR2 SVGAGI, per germline (reference sequence). After removal of 4 bases from V and 5 bases from J, the junction contained 6 bases not matched to a gene. CDR3 length: 14 amino acids. CDR3 nucleotide sequence: TGTGCCAGCAGTTTTCGACTAGCAGGAGATACGCAGTATTTT. Translating it yields CASSFRLAGDTQYF.

CDR3 nucleotides: TGCAGTGCTTCCTCGAGACAGGGTAACACTGAAGCTTTCTTT. Its protein product is CSASSRQGNTEAFF. The chain has TRBV20-1 and TRBJ1-1; 7 nucleotides agree with TRBD1. The CDR3 covers 14 residues. With 5 bases clipped from V and 2 bases from J, the junction kept 8 bases outside the gene matches. Germline V gives CDR1 DFQATT, CDR2 SNEGSKA (reference sequence).

The genes are TRBV20-1 and TRBJ2-3, with D possibly TRBD1 on 6 matching bases. Trimming removed 2 bases from V and 6 bases from J, with 21 bases in between. CDR3 length equals 16 residues. Germline-derived CDR1 and CDR2 are DFQATT and SNEGSKA (reference sequence). The DNA of the CDR3 is TGCAGTGCTAGAAGGGGGTGGGGGACCGCAGGGGATACGCAGTATTTT. The encoded protein is CSARRGWGTAGDTQYF.

This sequence joins TRBV15 and TRBJ1-2; D remains ambiguous. This CDR3 has 13 amino acids. V shed 4 bases and J shed 1 base, with 7 bases lying between them. The germline V gene encodes CDR1 LNHNV and CDR2 YYDKDF (reference sequence). CDR3 loop: CATSTDVNYGYTF. CDR3 nucleotide sequence: TGTGCCACCAGCACAGACGTTAACTATGGCTACACCTTC.

This chain connects TRBV7-2 to TRBJ2-4, with 8 bases fitting TRBD1. The DNA end lines up better with TRBJ2-7; the J call may be wrong. This CDR3 has 14 amino acids. Germline V gene sequence: CDR1 SGHTA, CDR2 FQGNSA. CDR3 in amino acids: CASSFGDRLYEQYF. DNA for the CDR3: TGTGCCAGCAGCTTTGGGGACAGGCTTTACGAGCAGTACTTC.